This T cell receptor beta chain was documented in a study of cytomegalovirus exposure and HLA in healthy donors. Clones were sequenced by immunoSEQ multiplex PCR, and TCRdb holds only the in-frame ones, with some missing. The sample contains 330,000 or so clones, 75% to 90% of which appear only once. The V and J ends lost 1 base and 5 bases, in that order; junction bases with no gene match: 4. The CDR3 totals 14 residues. Germline V gene sequence: CDR1 MNHEY, CDR2 SMNVEV (reference sequence). The TCR sequence derives from a woman aged 18 to 35 in good health and CMV-seronegative. Sequences were obtained from PBMCs. V is TRBV27 and J is TRBJ1-1; the match to TRBD1 covers 7 bases. CDR3 nucleotides: TGTGCCAGCAGTTTATTAGGGGGCTTAACTGAAGCTTTCTTT. Its translation: CASSLLGGLTEAFF.